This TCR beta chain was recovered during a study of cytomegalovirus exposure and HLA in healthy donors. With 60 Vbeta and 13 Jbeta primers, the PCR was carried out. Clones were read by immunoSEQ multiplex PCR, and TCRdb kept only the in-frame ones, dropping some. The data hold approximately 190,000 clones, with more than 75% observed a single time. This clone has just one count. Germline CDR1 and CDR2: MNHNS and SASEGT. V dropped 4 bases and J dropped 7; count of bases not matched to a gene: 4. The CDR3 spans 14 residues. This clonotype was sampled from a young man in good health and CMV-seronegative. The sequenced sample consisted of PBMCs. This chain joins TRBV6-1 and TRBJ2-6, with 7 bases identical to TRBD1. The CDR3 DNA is TGTGCCAGCAGTGGACAGGGTCCCGCCAACGTCCTGACTTTC. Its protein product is CASSGQGPANVLTF.